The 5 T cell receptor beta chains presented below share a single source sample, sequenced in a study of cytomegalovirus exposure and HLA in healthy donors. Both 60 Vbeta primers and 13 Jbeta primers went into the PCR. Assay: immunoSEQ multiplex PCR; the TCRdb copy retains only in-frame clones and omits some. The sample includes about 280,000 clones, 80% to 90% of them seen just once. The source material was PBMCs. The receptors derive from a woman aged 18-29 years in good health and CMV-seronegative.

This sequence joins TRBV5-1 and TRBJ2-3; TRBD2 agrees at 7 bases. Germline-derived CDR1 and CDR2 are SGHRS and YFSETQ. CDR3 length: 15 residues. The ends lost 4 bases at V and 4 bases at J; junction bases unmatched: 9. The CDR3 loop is CASSTAGTTADTQYF. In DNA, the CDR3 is TGCGCCAGCAGCACCGCCGGGACTACGGCAGATACGCAGTATTTT. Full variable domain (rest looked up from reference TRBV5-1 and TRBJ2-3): KAGVTQTPRYLIKTRGQQVTLSCSPISGHRSVSWYQQTPGQGLQFLFEYFSETQRNKGNFPGRFSGRQFSNSRSEMNVSTLELGDSALYLCASSTAGTTADTQYFGPGTRLTVL.

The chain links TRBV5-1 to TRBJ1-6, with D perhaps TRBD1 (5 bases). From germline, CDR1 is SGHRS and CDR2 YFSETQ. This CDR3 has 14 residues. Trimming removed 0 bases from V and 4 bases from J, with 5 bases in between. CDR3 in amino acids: CASSLGQYNSPLHF. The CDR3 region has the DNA TGCGCCAGCAGCTTGGGACAGTATAATTCACCCCTCCACTTT.

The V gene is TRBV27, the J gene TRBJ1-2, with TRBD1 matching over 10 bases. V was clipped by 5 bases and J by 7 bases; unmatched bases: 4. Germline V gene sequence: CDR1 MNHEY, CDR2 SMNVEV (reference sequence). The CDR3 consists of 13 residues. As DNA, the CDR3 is TGTGCCAGCAGTAGGGGACAGGGGCTTGGCTACACCTTC. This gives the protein CASSRGQGLGYTF.

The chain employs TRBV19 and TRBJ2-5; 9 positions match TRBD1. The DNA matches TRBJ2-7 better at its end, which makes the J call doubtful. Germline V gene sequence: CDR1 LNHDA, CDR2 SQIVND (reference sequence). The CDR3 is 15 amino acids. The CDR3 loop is CASSSLTGGSYEQYF. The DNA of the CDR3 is TGTGCCAGTAGTTCCCTGACAGGGGGATCCTACGAGCAGTACTTC.

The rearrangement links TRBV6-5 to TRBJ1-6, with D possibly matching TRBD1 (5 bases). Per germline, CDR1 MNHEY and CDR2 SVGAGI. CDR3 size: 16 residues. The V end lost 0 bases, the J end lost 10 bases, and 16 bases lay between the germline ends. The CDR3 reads CASSYSTQGSNSPLHF. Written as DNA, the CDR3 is TGTGCCAGCAGTTACTCGACGCAGGGAAGCAACTCACCCCTCCACTTT.